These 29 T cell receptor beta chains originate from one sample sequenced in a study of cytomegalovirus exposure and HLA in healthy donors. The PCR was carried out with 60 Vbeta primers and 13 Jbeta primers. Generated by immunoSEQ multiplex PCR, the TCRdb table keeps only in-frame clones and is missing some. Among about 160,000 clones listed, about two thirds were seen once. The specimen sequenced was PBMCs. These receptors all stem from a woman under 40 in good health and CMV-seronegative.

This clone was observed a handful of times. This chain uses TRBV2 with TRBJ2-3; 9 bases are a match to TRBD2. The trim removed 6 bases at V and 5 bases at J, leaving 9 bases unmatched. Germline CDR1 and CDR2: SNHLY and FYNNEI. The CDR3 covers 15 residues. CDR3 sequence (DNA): TGTGCCAGCAGAAGAGGCGGGGGGGTGGTAGATACGCAGTATTTT. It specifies CASRRGGGVVDTQYF. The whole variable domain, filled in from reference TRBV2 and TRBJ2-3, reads EPEVTQTPSHQVTQMGQEVILRCVPISNHLYFYWYRQILGQKVEFLVSFYNNEISEKSEIFDDQFSVERPDGSNFTLKIRSTKLEDSAMYFCASRRGGGVVDTQYFGPGTRLTVL.

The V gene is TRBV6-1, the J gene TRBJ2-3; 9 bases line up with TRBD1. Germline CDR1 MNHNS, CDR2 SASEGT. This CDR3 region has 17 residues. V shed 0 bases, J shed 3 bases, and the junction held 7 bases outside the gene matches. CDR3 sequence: CASSEASPGQGTDTQYF. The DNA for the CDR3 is TGTGCCAGCAGTGAAGCTTCACCGGGACAGGGAACAGATACGCAGTATTTT.

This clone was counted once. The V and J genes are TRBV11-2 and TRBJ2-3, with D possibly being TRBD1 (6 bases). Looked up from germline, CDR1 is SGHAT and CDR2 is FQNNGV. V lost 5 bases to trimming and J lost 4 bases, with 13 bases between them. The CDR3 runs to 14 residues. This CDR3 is CASSQQGPPDTQYF. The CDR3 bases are TGTGCCAGCAGCCAACAGGGACCTCCAGATACGCAGTATTTT.

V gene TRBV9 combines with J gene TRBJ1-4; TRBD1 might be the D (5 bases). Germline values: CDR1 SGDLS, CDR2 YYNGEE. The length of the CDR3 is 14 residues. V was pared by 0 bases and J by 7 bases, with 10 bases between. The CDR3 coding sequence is TGTGCCAGCAGCGTAGGCAGGGAAAGTGAAAAACTGTTTTTT. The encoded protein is CASSVGRESEKLFF.

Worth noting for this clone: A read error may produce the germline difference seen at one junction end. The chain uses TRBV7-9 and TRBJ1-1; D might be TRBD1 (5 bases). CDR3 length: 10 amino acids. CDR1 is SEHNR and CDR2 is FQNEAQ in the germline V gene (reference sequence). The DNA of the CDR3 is TGTTCCAGCAGCTTTGGGGCCTCTCCGTTT. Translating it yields CSSSFGASPF. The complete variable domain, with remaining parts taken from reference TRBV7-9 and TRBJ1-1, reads DTGVSQNPRHKITKRGQNVTFRCDPISEHNRLYWYRQTLGQGPEFLTYFQNEAQLEKSRLLSDRFSAERPKGSFSTLEIQRTEQGDSAMYLCSSSFGASPFGQGTRLTVV.

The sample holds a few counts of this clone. In DNA form, the CDR3 reads TGTGCCTGGAGATACCGGTCCCGCAAAGATACGCAGTATTTT. It encodes CAWRYRSRKDTQYF. J is TRBJ2-3 and V is TRBV30; D not certain. Germline V gene data show CDR1 as GTSNPN and CDR2 as SVGIG (reference sequence). Trimming removed 3 bases at V and 5 bases at J, with 15 bases between. The CDR3 length is 14 residues. Complete variable domain (other parts from reference TRBV30 and TRBJ2-3): SQTIHQWPATLVQPVGSPLSLECTVEGTSNPNLYWYRQAAGRGLQLLFYSVGIGQISSEVPQNLSASRPQDRQFILSSKKLLLSDSGFYLCAWRYRSRKDTQYFGPGTRLTVL.

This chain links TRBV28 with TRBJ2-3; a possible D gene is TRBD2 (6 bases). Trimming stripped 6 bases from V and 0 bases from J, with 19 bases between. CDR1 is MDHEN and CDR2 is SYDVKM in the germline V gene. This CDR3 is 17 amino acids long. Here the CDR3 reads CASSPPTGAYSTDTQYF. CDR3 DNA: TGTGCCAGCAGCCCTCCTACGGGAGCCTATAGCACAGATACGCAGTATTTT.

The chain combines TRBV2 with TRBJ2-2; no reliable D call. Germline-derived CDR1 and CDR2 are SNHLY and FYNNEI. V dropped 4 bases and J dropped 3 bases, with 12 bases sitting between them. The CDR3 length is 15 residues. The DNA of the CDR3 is TGTGCCAGCAGTGTGGAGACCGCGGACACCGGGGAGCTGTTTTTT. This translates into CASSVETADTGELFF.

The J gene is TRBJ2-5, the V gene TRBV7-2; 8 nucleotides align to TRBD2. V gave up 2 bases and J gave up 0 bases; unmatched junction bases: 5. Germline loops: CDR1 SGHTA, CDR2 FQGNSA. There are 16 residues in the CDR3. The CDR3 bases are TGTGCCAGCAGCTTAAATGCGGGAGGCAACCAAGAGACCCAGTACTTC. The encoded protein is CASSLNAGGNQETQYF.

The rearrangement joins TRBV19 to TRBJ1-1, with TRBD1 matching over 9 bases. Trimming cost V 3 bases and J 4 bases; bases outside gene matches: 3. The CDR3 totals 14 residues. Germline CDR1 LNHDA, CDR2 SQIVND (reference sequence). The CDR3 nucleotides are TGTGCCAGTAGTATTACAGGGGGCATCACTGAAGCTTTCTTT. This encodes CASSITGGITEAFF.

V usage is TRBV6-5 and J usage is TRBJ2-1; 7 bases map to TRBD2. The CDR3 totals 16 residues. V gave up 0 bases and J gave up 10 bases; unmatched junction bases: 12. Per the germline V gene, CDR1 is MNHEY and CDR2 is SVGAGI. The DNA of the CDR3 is TGTGCCAGCAGTTACTCGAGGAGCGGGAAGCTAAGGGAGCAGTTCTTC. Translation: CASSYSRSGKLREQFF.

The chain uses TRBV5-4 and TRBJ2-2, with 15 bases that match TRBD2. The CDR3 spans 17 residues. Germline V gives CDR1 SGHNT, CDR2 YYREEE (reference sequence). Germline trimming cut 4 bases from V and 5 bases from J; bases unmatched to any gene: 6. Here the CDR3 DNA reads TGTGCCAGCAGCGTGGGACTAGCGGGAGGTGGTACCGGGGAGCTGTTTTTT. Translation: CASSVGLAGGGTGELFF.

The CDR3 sequence is CASSIGGSSGNTIYF. In nucleotides, the CDR3 is TGTGCCAGCAGCATCGGAGGTTCCTCTGGAAACACCATATATTTT. The J gene is TRBJ1-3, the V gene TRBV6-1; D call uncertain. Germline CDR1 is MNHNS and CDR2 is SASEGT. CDR3 size: 15 residues. The ends were cut back, 6 bases at V and 0 bases at J, with 12 bases in the middle.

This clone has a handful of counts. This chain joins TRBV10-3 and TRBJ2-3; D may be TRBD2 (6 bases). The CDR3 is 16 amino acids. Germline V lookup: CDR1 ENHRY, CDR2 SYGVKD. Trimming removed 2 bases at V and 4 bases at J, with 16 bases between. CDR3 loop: CAISEDRGISADTQYF. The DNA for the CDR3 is TGTGCCATCAGTGAGGATCGGGGGATCTCGGCAGATACGCAGTATTTT.

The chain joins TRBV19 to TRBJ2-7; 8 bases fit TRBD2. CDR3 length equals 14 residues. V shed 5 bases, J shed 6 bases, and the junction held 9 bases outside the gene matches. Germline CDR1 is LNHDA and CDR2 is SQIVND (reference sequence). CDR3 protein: CASSQRERVSEQYF. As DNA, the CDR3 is TGTGCCAGTAGTCAGCGGGAGAGGGTGTCCGAGCAGTACTTC.

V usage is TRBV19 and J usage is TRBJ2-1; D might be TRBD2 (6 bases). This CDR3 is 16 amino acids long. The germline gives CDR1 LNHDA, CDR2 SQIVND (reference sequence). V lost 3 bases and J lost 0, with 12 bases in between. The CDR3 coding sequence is TGTGCCAGTAGTATCCGGGGACTCCGCTCCTACAATGAGCAGTTCTTC. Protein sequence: CASSIRGLRSYNEQFF.

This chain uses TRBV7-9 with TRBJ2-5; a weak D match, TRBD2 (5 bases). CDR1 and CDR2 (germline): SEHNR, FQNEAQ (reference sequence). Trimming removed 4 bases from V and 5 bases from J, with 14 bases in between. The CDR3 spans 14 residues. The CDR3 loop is CASSSPRVVETQYF. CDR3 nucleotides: TGTGCCAGCAGCTCCCCGAGGGTGGTGGAGACCCAGTACTTC.

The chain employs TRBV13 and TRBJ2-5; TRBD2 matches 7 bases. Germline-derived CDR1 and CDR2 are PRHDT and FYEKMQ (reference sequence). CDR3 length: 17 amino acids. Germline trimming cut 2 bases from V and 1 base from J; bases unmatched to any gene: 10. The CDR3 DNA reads TGTGCCAGCAGCTTACTTACGGCGGGAGCTGGCCAAGAGACCCAGTACTTC. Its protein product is CASSLLTAGAGQETQYF. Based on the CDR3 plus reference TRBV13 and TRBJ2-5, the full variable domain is AAGVIQSPRHLIKEKRETATLKCYPIPRHDTVYWYQQGPGQDPQFLISFYEKMQSDKGSIPDRFSAQQFSDYHSELNMSSLELGDSALYFCASSLLTAGAGQETQYFGPGTRLLVL.

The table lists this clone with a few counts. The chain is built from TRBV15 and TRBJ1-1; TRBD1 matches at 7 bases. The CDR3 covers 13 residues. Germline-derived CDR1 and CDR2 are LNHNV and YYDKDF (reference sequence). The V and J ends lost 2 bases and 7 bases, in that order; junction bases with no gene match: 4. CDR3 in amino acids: CATSRPGGVEAFF. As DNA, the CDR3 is TGTGCCACCAGCAGACCAGGGGGAGTTGAAGCTTTCTTT.

For the CDR3, the DNA is TGCGCCAGCAGCACGACGGGGGGTTCCATTTCCGAGCAGTACTTC. The encoded protein is CASSTTGGSISEQYF. The chain is built from TRBV5-1 and TRBJ2-7; TRBD2 matches at 7 bases. Germline V gene lookup returns CDR1 SGHRS and CDR2 YFSETQ. J was trimmed by 6 bases and V by 4 bases; bases with no gene match: 13. The CDR3 has 15 amino acids.

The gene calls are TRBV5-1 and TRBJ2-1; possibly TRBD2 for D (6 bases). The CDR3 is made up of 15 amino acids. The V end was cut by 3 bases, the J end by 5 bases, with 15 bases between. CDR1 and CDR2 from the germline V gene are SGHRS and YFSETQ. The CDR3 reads CASSYSGTGDNEQFF. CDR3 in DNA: TGCGCCAGCAGCTACTCCGGGACTGGAGACAATGAGCAGTTCTTC.

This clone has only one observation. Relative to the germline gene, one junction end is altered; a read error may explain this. The CDR3 nucleotides are TGCGCCAGCAGCCAGCCGTGGGACAGGGGAGGCGCGATTAATGAGAAACTGTTTTTT. Protein: CASSQPWDRGGAINEKLFF. The rearrangement links TRBV4-1 to TRBJ1-4, with 10 bases identical to TRBD1. Germline loops: CDR1 MGHRA, CDR2 YSYEKL. The CDR3 covers 19 residues.

The DNA for the CDR3 is TGTGCCAGCAACGAAGGTCAGGGGGCGCTGACTAATGAAAAACTGTTTTTT. Translated: CASNEGQGALTNEKLFF. The chain has TRBV5-8 and TRBJ1-4; 8 bases fit TRBD1. Germline assignment: CDR1 SGHTS and CDR2 YDEGEE. V gave up 6 bases and J gave up 2 bases; unmatched junction bases: 12. The CDR3 has 17 residues.

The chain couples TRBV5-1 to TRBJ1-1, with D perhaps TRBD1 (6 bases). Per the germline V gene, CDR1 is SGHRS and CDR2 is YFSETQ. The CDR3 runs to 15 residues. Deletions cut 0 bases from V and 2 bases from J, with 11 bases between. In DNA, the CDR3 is TGCGCCAGCAGCTTGGGAACAGGGTTCAACACTGAAGCTTTCTTT. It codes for CASSLGTGFNTEAFF.

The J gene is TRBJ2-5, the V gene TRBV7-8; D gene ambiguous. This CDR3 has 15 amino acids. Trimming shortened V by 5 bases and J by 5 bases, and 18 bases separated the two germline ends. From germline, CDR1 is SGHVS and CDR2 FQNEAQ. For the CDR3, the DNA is TGTGCCAGCAGCCTAACGGGTCGAAGTGGGGAGACCCAGTACTTC. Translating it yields CASSLTGRSGETQYF.

The CDR3 reads CATSRDPMIEDTQYF. CDR3 bases: TGTGCCACCAGCAGAGATCCAATGATCGAGGATACGCAGTATTTT. The genes are TRBV15 and TRBJ2-3; D call uncertain. Per the germline V gene, CDR1 is LNHNV and CDR2 is YYDKDF (reference sequence). V was clipped by 0 bases and J by 6 bases, with 13 bases between them. This CDR3 spans 15 amino acids.

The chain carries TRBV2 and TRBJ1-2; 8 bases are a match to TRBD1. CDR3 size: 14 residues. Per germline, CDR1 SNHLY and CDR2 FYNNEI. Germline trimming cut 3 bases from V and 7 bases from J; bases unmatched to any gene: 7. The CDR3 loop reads CASSEDRVVGGYTF. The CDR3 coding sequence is TGTGCCAGCAGTGAGGACAGGGTGGTTGGTGGCTACACCTTC.

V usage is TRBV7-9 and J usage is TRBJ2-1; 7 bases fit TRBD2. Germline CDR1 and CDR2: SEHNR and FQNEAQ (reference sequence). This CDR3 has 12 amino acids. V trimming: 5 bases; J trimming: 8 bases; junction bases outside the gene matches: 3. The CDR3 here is CASSREAYEQFF. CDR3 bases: TGTGCCAGCAGCCGGGAGGCGTATGAGCAGTTCTTC.

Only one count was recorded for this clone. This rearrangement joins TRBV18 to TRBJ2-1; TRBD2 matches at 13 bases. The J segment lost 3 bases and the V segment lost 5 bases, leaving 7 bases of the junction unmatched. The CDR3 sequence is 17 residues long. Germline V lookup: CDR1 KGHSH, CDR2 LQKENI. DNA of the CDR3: TGTGCCAGCTCATCCGGACTAGCGGGGGCCGTCTACAATGAGCAGTTCTTC. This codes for CASSSGLAGAVYNEQFF. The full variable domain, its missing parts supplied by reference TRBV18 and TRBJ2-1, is NAGVMQNPRHLVRRRGQEARLRCSPMKGHSHVYWYRQLPEEGLKFMVYLQKENIIDESGMPKERFSAEFPKEGPSILRIQQVVRGDSAAYFCASSSGLAGAVYNEQFFGPGTRLTVL.